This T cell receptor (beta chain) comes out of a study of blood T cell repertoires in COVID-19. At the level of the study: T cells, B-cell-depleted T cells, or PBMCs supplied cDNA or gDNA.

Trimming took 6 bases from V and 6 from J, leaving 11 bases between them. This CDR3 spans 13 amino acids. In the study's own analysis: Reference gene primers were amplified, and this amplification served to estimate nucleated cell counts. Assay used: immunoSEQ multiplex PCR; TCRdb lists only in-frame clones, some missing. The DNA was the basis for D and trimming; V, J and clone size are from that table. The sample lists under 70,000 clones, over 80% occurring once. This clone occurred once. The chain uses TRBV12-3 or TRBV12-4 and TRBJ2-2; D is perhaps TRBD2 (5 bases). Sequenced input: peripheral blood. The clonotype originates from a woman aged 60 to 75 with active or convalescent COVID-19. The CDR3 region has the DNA TGTGCCAGCAGACTAGTAAGCGCCGGGGAGCTGTTTTTT. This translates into CASRLVSAGELFF.